This TCR beta chain was recorded in a study of identical twins. Study-wide results and limits: For out-of-frame alpha sequences shared by twins, low generation probability was in excess. Invariant MAIT and iNKT cells are populations that could partly confound zero-insertion analyses.

TCRdb used MiXCR to reprocess the 5' RACE reads, holding one entry per CDR3 protein. Counted here are some 500,000 distinct CDR3 sequences, 7.5% to 10% occurring once; the ten biggest clones make up roughly 3%. With regard to this clonotype: The target antigen is unknown. The CDR3 does not close with the conserved phenylalanine or tryptophan, likely indicating a read error.

Germline values: CDR1 LGHNA, CDR2 YSLEER. The CDR3 has 14 residues. Trimming left V 4 bases short and J 2 bases short, with 6 bases between. The sample was also reused in another study, on yellow fever vaccine responses in identical twins.

The specimen sequenced was PBMCs. The chain carries TRBV4-3 and TRBJ2-6; unclear D gene. This receptor was identified in a woman aged 18-29 years in good health. CDR3 residues: CASSRYTGANVLTS. The DNA of the CDR3 is TGCGCCAGCAGCCGCTACACTGGGGCCAACGTCCTGACTTCC.